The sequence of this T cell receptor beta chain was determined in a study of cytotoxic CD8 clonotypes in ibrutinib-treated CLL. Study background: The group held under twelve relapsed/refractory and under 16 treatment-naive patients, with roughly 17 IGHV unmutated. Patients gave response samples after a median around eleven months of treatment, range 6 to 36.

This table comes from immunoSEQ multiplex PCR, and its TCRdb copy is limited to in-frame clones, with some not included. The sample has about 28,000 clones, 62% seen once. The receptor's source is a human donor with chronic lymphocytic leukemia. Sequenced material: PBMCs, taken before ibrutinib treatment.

CDR3 region: CASSDTGTAQPQHF. CDR3 nucleotides: TGTGCCAGCAGTGACACAGGGACCGCTCAGCCCCAGCATTTT. The chain uses TRBV9 and TRBJ1-5; a possible D gene is TRBD1 (6 bases). CDR1 is SGDLS and CDR2 is YYNGEE in the germline V gene. Trimming removed 5 bases at V and 6 bases at J, with 15 bases between. The CDR3 has 14 amino acids.